This TCR beta chain was observed in a study of blood T cells in healthy people across ages. Healthy Russian Caucasian donors spanned ages roughly 6 to 90 years. Alongside a J-beta primer mix, a sample-barcoded 5' primer served in a second PCR lasting roughly 7 to 11 cycles. TCRdb itself ran the 5' RACE reads through MiXCR, one entry per CDR3 protein. Of 750,000 to 950,000 distinct CDR3 sequences in the sample, more than 25% were seen once. Between the trimmed V and J ends, which lost 0 bases and 0 bases, there was a span of 9 bases. The CDR3 runs to 16 residues. Germline lookup yields CDR1 MGHRA and CDR2 YSYEKL. The same sample was also used in a study of T cells of mothers and their children. From that paper: The donor cohort consisted of three healthy Caucasian mothers and their six children.

The sample taken for sequencing was blood. The chain recombines TRBV4-1 with TRBJ2-1; the D call may be TRBD1 or TRBD2 (5 bases each). This sequence was found in a boy aged 5-17 years in good health. The CDR3 DNA follows: TGCGCCAGCAGCCAAGATGGGACCGGCTCCTACAATGAGCAGTTCTTC. Translation: CASSQDGTGSYNEQFF.